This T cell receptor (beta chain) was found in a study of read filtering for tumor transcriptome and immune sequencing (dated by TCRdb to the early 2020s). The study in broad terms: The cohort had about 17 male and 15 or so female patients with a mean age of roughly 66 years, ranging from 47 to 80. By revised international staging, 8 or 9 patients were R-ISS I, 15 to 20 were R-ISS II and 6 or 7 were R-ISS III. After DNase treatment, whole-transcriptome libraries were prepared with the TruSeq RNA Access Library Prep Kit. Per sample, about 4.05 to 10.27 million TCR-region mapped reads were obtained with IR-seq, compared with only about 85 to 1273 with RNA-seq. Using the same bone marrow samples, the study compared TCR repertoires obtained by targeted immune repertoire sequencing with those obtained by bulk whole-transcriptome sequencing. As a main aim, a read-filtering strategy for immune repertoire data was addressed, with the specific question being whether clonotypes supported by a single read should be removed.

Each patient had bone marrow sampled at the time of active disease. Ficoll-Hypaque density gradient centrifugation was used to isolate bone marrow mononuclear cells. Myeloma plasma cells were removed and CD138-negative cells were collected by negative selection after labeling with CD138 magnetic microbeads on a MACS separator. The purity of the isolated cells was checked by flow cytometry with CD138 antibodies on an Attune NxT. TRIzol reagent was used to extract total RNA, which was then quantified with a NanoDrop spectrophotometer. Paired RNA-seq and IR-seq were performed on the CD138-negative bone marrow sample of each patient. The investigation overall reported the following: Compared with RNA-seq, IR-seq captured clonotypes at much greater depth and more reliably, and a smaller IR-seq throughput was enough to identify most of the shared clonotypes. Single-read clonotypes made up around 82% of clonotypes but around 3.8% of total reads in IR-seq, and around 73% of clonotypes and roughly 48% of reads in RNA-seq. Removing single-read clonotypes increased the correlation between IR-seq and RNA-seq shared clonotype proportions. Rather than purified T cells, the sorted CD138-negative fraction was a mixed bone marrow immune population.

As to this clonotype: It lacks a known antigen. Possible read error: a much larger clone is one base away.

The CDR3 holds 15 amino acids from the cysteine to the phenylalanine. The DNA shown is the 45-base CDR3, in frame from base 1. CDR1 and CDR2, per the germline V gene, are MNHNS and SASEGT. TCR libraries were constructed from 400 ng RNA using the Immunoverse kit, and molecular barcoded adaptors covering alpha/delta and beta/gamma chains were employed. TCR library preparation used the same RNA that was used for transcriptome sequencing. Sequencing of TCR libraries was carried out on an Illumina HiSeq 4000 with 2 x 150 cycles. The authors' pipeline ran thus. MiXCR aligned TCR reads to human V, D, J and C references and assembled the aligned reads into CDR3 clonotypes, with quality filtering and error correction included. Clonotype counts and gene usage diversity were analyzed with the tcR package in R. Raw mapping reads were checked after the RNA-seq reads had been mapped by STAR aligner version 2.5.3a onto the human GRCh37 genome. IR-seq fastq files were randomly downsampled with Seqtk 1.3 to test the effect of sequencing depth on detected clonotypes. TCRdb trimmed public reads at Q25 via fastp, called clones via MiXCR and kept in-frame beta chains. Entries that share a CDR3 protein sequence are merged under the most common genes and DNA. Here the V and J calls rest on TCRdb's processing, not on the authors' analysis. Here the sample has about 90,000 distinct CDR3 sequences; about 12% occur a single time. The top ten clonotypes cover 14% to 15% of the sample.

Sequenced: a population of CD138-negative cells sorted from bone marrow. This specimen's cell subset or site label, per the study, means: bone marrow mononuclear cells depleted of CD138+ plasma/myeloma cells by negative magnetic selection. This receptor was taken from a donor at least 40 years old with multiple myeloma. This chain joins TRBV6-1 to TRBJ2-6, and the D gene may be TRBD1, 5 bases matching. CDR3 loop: CASSERYSGANALTF. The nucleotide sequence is TGTGCCAGCAGTGAAAGGTACTCTGGGGCCAACGCCCTGACTTTC.